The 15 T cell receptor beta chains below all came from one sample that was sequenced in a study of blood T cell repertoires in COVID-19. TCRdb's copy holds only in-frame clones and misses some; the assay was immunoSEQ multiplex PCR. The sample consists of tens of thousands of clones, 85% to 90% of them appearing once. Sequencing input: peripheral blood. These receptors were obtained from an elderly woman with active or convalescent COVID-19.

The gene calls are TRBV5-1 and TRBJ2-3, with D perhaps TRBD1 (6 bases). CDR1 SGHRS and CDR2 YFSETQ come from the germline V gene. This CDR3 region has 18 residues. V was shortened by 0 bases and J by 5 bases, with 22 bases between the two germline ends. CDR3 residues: CASSLEGVGQSGLDTQYF. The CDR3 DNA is TGCGCCAGCAGCTTGGAGGGGGTTGGGCAGTCCGGATTAGATACGCAGTATTTT. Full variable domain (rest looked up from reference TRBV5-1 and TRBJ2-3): KAGVTQTPRYLIKTRGQQVTLSCSPISGHRSVSWYQQTPGQGLQFLFEYFSETQRNKGNFPGRFSGRQFSNSRSEMNVSTLELGDSALYLCASSLEGVGQSGLDTQYFGPGTRLTVL.

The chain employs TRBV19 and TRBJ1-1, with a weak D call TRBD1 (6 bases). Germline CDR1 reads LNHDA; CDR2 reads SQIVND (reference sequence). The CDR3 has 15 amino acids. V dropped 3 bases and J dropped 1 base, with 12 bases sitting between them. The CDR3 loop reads CASSMAGVANTEAFF. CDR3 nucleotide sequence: TGTGCCAGTAGTATGGCAGGGGTCGCGAACACTGAAGCTTTCTTT. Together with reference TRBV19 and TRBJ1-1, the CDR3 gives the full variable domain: DGGITQSPKYLFRKEGQNVTLSCEQNLNHDAMYWYRQDPGQGLRLIYYSQIVNDFQKGDIAEGYSVSREKKESFPLTVTSAQKNPTAFYLCASSMAGVANTEAFFGQGTRLTVV.

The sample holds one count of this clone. The CDR3 is CASSLSQGLLSYEQYF. The CDR3 DNA reads as TGTGCCAGCAGCCTTTCCCAAGGACTATTATCCTACGAGCAGTACTTC. J is TRBJ2-7 and V is TRBV7-9; D might be TRBD2 (6 bases). This CDR3 has 16 residues. Trimming took 5 bases from V and 1 from J, leaving 18 bases between them. Per germline, CDR1 SEHNR and CDR2 FQNEAQ (reference sequence).

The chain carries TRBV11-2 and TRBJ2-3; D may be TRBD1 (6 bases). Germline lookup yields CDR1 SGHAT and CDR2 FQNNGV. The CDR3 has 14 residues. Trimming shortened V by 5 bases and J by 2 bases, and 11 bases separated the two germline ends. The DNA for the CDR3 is TGTGCCAGCAGCGAACAGGGCACCACAGATACGCAGTATTTT. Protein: CASSEQGTTDTQYF.

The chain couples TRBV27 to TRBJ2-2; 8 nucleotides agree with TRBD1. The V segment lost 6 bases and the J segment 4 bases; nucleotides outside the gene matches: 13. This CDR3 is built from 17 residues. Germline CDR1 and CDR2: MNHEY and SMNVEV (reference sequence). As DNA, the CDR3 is TGTGCCAGCAGGGCTGGACAGGGTGATTTTGGCACCGGGGAGCTGTTTTTT. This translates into CASRAGQGDFGTGELFF.

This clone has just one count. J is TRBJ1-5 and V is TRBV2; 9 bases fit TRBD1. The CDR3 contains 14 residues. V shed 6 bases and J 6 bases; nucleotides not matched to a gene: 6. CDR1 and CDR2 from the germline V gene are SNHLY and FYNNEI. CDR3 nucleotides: TGTGCCAGCAGGGGGGGGACAGGGCCTCAGCCCCAGCATTTT. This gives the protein CASRGGTGPQPQHF. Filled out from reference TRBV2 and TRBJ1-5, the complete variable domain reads EPEVTQTPSHQVTQMGQEVILRCVPISNHLYFYWYRQILGQKVEFLVSFYNNEISEKSEIFDDQFSVERPDGSNFTLKIRSTKLEDSAMYFCASRGGTGPQPQHFGDGTRLSIL.

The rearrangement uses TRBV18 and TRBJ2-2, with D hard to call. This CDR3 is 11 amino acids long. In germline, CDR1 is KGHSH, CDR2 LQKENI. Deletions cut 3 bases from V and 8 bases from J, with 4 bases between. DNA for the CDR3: TGTGCCAGCTCACCGTCAGGGGAGCTGTTTTTT. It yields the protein CASSPSGELFF.

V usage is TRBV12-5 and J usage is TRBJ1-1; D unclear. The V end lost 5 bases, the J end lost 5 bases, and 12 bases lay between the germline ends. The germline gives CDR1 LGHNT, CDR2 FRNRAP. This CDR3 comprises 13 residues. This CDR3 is CASGLEIRTEAFF. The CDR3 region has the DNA TGTGCTAGTGGTCTGGAAATCAGGACTGAAGCTTTCTTT.

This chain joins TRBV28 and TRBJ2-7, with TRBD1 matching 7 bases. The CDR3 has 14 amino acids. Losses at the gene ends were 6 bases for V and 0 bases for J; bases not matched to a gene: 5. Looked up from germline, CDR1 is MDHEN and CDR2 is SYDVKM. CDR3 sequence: CASRPGGTSYEQYF. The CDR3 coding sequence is TGTGCCAGCAGACCAGGGGGAACCTCCTACGAGCAGTACTTC.

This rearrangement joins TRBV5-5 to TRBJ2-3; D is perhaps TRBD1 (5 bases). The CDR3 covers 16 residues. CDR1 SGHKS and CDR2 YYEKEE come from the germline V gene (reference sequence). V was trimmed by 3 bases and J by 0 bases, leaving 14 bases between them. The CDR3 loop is CASSSGSGLSTDTQYF. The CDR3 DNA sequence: TGTGCCAGCAGCTCCGGTTCAGGGCTAAGCACAGATACGCAGTATTTT.

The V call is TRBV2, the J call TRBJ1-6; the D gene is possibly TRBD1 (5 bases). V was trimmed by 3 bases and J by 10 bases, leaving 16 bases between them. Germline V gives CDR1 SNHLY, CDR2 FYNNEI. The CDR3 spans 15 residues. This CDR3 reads CASSDDRQGGSPLHF. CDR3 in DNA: TGTGCCAGCAGTGACGATCGGCAGGGTGGGTCACCCCTCCACTTT.

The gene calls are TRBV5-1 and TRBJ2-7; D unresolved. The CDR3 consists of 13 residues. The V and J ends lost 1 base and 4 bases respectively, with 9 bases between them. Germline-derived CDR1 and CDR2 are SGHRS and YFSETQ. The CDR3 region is CASSLLYGYEQYF. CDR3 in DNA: TGCGCCAGCAGCTTGCTCTACGGGTACGAGCAGTACTTC.

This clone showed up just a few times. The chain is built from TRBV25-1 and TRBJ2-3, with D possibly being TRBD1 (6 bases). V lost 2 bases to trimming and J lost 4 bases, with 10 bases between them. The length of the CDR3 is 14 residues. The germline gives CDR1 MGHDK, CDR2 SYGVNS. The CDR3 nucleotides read TGTGCCAGCAGTGAAGTTCAGGGGCCAGATACGCAGTATTTT. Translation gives CASSEVQGPDTQYF.

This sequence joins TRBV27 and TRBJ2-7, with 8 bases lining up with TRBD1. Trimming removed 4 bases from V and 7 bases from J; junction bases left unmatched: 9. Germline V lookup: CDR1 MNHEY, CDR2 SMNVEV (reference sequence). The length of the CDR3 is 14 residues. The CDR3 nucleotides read TGTGCCAGCAGTTCATCCCGGACAGGGAGGGAGCAGTACTTC. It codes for CASSSSRTGREQYF.

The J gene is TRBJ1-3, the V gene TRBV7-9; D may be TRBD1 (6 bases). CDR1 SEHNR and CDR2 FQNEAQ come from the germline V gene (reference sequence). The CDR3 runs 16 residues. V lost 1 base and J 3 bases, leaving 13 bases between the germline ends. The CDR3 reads CASSLGFLQGGNTIYF. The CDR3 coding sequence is TGTGCCAGCAGCTTAGGGTTCTTACAGGGTGGAAACACCATATATTTT.